The sequence of this T cell receptor beta chain was determined in a study of blood T cells in healthy people across ages. Germline V gives CDR1 SGDLS, CDR2 YYNGEE. CDR3 size: 15 residues. Deletions cut 4 bases from V and 5 bases from J, with 13 bases between. Sample-barcoded 5' priming and a J-beta primer mix drove a second PCR of roughly 7 to 11 cycles. TCRdb reprocessed the 5' RACE reads via MiXCR and lists one record per CDR3 protein. The table lists over a million distinct CDR3 sequences, approximately 42% of them singletons, with 7.9% in the top ten. This chain links TRBV9 with TRBJ1-6; D possibly corresponds to TRBD1 (6 bases). The origin of this receptor is a woman aged 18-29 years in good health. Sequencing was carried out using blood. The CDR3 here is CASSRNTGNNSPLHF. CDR3 coding DNA: TGTGCCAGCAGCCGAAATACAGGGAATAATTCACCCCTCCACTTT.